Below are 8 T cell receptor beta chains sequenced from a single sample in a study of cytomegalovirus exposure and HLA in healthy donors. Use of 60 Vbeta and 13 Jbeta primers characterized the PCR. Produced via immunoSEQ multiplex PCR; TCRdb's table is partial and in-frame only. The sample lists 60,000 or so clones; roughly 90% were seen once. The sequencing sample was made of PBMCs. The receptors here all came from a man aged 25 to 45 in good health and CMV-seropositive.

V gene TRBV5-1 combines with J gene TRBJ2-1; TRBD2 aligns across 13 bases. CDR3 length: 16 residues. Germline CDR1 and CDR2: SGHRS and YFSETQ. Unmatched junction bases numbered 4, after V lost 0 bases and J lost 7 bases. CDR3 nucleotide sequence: TGCGCCAGCAGCTTGGGGGGACTAGCGGGATCTAATGAGCAGTTCTTC. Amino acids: CASSLGGLAGSNEQFF. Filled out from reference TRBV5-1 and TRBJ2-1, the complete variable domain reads KAGVTQTPRYLIKTRGQQVTLSCSPISGHRSVSWYQQTPGQGLQFLFEYFSETQRNKGNFPGRFSGRQFSNSRSEMNVSTLELGDSALYLCASSLGGLAGSNEQFFGPGTRLTVL.

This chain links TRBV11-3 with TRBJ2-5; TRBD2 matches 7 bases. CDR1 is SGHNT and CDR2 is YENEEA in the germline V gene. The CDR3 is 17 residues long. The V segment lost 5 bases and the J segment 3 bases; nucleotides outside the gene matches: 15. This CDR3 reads CASSPLPRLAVEETQYF. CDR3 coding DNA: TGTGCCAGCAGCCCCCTCCCCCGGCTAGCGGTAGAAGAGACCCAGTACTTC.

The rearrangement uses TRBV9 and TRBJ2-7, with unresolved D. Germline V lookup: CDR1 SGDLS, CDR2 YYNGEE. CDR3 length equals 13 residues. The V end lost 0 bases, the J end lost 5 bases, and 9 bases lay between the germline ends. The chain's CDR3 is CASSVGEVHEQYF. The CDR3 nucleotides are TGTGCCAGCAGCGTAGGAGAGGTCCACGAGCAGTACTTC. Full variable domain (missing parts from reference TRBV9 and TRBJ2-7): DSGVTQTPKHLITATGQRVTLRCSPRSGDLSVYWYQQSLDQGLQFLIQYYNGEERAKGNILERFSAQQFPDLHSELNLSSLELGDSALYFCASSVGEVHEQYFGPGTRLTVT.

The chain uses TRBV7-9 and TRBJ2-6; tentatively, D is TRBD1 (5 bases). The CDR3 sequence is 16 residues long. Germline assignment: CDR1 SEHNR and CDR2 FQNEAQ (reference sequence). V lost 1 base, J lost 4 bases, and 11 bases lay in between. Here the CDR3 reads CASSLVGVAGANVLTF. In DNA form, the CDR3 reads TGTGCCAGCAGCTTAGTAGGGGTAGCCGGGGCCAACGTCCTGACTTTC.

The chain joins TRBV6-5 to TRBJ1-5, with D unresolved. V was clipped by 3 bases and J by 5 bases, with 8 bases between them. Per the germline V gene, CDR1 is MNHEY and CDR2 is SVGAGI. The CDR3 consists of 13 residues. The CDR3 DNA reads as TGTGCCAGCAGTTATGGTCCGGATCAGCCCCAGCATTTT. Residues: CASSYGPDQPQHF.

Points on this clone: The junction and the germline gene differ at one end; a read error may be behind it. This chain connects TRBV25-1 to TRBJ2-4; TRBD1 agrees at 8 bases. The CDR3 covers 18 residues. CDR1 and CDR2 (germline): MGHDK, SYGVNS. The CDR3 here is CACSGAGTGGVAKNIQYF. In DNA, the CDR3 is TGTGCCTGCAGTGGCGCCGGGACAGGAGGTGTAGCCAAAAACATTCAGTACTTC.

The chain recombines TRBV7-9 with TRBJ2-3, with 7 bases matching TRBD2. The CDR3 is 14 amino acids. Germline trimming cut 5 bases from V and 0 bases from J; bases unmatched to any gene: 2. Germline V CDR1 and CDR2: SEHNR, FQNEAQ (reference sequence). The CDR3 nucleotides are TGTGCCAGCAGCCCTAGCGGAAGCACAGATACGCAGTATTTT. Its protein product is CASSPSGSTDTQYF.

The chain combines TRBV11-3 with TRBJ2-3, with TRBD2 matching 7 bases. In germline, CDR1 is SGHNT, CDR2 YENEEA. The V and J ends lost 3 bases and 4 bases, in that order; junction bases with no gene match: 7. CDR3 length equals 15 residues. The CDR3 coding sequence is TGTGCCAGCAGCTTTCGCGGGGGAGAGGCAGATACGCAGTATTTT. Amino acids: CASSFRGGEADTQYF.